The 31 T cell receptor beta chains below come from one sample, sequenced in a study of PD-L1 blockade in urothelial cancer. The data were produced by immunoSEQ multiplex PCR, yet TCRdb's version contains in-frame clones alone and is incomplete. The profile covers more than 75,000 clones, with approximately 91% appearing a single time and approximately 9% taken by the ten largest. Sample: PBMCs, taken around atezolizumab (anti-PD-L1) treatment. Receptors originate from a man aged 60-69 years with urothelial cancer.

The chain joins TRBV30 to TRBJ2-7; D call uncertain. Looked up from germline, CDR1 is GTSNPN and CDR2 is SVGIG (reference sequence). Trimming pared 4 bases from V and 0 bases from J, leaving 10 bases between. The CDR3 loop spans 13 amino acids. Written as DNA, the CDR3 is TGTGCCTGGACAGGCCCCCACTCCTACGAGCAGTACTTC. Its translation is CAWTGPHSYEQYF.

The chain has TRBV5-8 and TRBJ2-7; D perhaps matches TRBD2 (7 bases). Germline lookup yields CDR1 SGHTS and CDR2 YDEGEE. Trimming removed 6 bases from V and 1 base from J, with 17 bases in between. The CDR3 contains 15 residues. CDR3 residues: CASTPGGGLSYEQYF. In DNA form, the CDR3 reads TGTGCCAGCACCCCCGGCGGGGGCCTTTCCTACGAGCAGTACTTC.

The rearrangement links TRBV10-3 to TRBJ2-7; 9 nucleotides align to TRBD1. CDR1 and CDR2 from the germline V gene are ENHRY and SYGVKD. V lost 3 bases and J lost 2; bases outside the gene matches: 5. The CDR3 covers 15 residues. CDR3 DNA: TGTGCCATCAGTGAAGAAGGACAGGGGACCTACGAGCAGTACTTC. Residues: CAISEEGQGTYEQYF.

The chain has TRBV30 and TRBJ1-1, with D perhaps matching TRBD1 (5 bases). CDR3 length equals 10 residues. Trimming shortened V by 5 bases and J by 8 bases, and 9 bases separated the two germline ends. CDR1 and CDR2 from the germline V gene are GTSNPN and SVGIG (reference sequence). CDR3 loop: CAWGAREAFF. The CDR3 DNA sequence: TGTGCCTGGGGGGCCCGGGAAGCTTTCTTT.

This clone was seen a handful of times. The genes are TRBV4-3 and TRBJ1-2; the D is unclear. The CDR3 totals 12 residues. The V end lost 3 bases, the J end lost 8 bases, and 10 bases lay between the germline ends. The V gene's germline CDR1 is LGHNA and CDR2 YSLEER. The CDR3 DNA sequence: TGCGCCAGCAGCCACCCCGGGTGGGGCTACACCTTC. Translation gives CASSHPGWGYTF.

The rearrangement uses TRBV2 and TRBJ2-5; TRBD1 agrees at 7 bases. Germline V gene lookup returns CDR1 SNHLY and CDR2 FYNNEI. This CDR3 is 14 amino acids long. The J segment lost 0 bases and the V segment lost 5 bases, leaving 3 bases of the junction unmatched. The CDR3 spells CASSPGTDQETQYF. CDR3 sequence (DNA): TGTGCCAGCAGTCCCGGGACAGACCAAGAGACCCAGTACTTC.

This rearrangement joins TRBV9 to TRBJ1-4, with TRBD1 as a possible D gene (5 bases). CDR1 is SGDLS and CDR2 is YYNGEE in the germline V gene. The CDR3 spans 14 residues. V was cut by 0 bases and J by 6 bases, with 9 bases left in between. The CDR3 is CASSVDSGDEKLFF. CDR3 coding DNA: TGTGCCAGCAGCGTAGATTCGGGGGATGAAAAACTGTTTTTT.

CDR3 DNA: TGTGCCAGCAGTGAAGGGCAGGGCCCCTACAATGAGCAGTTCTTC. Translation: CASSEGQGPYNEQFF. The chain recombines TRBV2 with TRBJ2-1; D might be TRBD1 (5 bases). Germline V lookup: CDR1 SNHLY, CDR2 FYNNEI. The ends were cut back, 1 base at V and 2 bases at J, with 9 bases in the middle. This CDR3 has 15 amino acids.

J is TRBJ2-7 and V is TRBV4-2; the match to TRBD2 covers 9 bases. This CDR3 spans 16 amino acids. The germline gives CDR1 LGHNA, CDR2 YNFKEQ. V trimming: 0 bases; J trimming: 3 bases; junction bases outside the gene matches: 6. CDR3 protein: CASSQDLAGKHYEQYF. CDR3 nucleotide sequence: TGTGCCAGCAGCCAAGATCTAGCGGGGAAGCACTACGAGCAGTACTTC.

The chain joins TRBV7-3 to TRBJ2-5; 10 nucleotides match TRBD2. V lost 6 bases, J lost 5 bases, and 9 bases stayed unmatched. Per the germline V gene, CDR1 is SGHTA and CDR2 is FQGTGA. The CDR3 covers 15 residues. Written as DNA, the CDR3 is TGTGCCAGCAGTTCTGGAGCGGGGGGGTTTGAGACCCAGTACTTC. Translation gives CASSSGAGGFETQYF. The whole variable domain, remainder taken from reference TRBV7-3 and TRBJ2-5, is GAGVSQTPSNKVTEKGKYVELRCDPISGHTALYWYRQSLGQGPEFLIYFQGTGAADDSGLPNDRFFAVRPEGSVSTLKIQRTERGDSAVYLCASSSGAGGFETQYFGPGTRLLVL.

This clone occurred once. The rearrangement links TRBV2 to TRBJ1-5; the D is unclear. The germline V and J ends were trimmed by 8 bases and 0 bases, with 5 bases remaining between them. Germline-derived CDR1 and CDR2 are SNHLY and FYNNEI. The CDR3 is made up of 12 amino acids. The CDR3 protein is CASSYSNQPQHF. The CDR3 region has the DNA TGTGCCAGCTCCTATAGCAATCAGCCCCAGCATTTT.

This chain connects TRBV7-7 to TRBJ2-2; 8 bases match TRBD2. J lost 7 bases, V lost 5 bases, and 12 bases had no gene match. Germline V CDR1 and CDR2: SSHAT, FNYEAQ (reference sequence). CDR3 length: 16 residues. CDR3 DNA sequence: TGTGCCAGCAGCCCCTCAGCGGGGGCGGGGGGCGGGGAGCTGTTTTTT. Translation gives CASSPSAGAGGGELFF.

The rearrangement uses TRBV5-1 and TRBJ2-3; possibly TRBD1 for D (7 bases). Trimming shortened V by 0 bases and J by 0 bases, and 17 bases separated the two germline ends. The CDR3 contains 18 residues. Looked up from germline, CDR1 is SGHRS and CDR2 is YFSETQ. The CDR3 spells CASSLAGTAGGSTDTQYF. CDR3 in DNA: TGCGCCAGCAGCTTGGCCGGGACAGCCGGGGGTAGCACAGATACGCAGTATTTT. The full variable domain, in which reference TRBV5-1 and TRBJ2-3 provide the parts outside the CDR3, is KAGVTQTPRYLIKTRGQQVTLSCSPISGHRSVSWYQQTPGQGLQFLFEYFSETQRNKGNFPGRFSGRQFSNSRSEMNVSTLELGDSALYLCASSLAGTAGGSTDTQYFGPGTRLTVL.

This clone was seen more than once but under ten times. The rearrangement links TRBV6-5 to TRBJ1-2; 7 bases are shared with TRBD1. CDR3 length: 14 amino acids. Germline V CDR1 and CDR2: MNHEY, SVGAGI. The J segment lost 7 bases and the V segment lost 0 bases, leaving 5 bases of the junction unmatched. CDR3 in amino acids: CASSYSGGAFGYTF. The CDR3 coding sequence is TGTGCCAGCAGTTACTCAGGGGGCGCTTTTGGCTACACCTTC.

This rearrangement joins TRBV19 to TRBJ1-2, with no clear D. The germline gives CDR1 LNHDA, CDR2 SQIVND (reference sequence). V lost 2 bases to trimming and J lost 8 bases, with 6 bases between them. This CDR3 contains 11 residues. The CDR3, as DNA: TGTGCCAGTAGTATACTGTCGGGCTACACCTTC. Translating it yields CASSILSGYTF.

The chain joins TRBV7-2 to TRBJ2-3; 10 bases are shared with TRBD1. The CDR3 totals 15 residues. Per germline, CDR1 SGHTA and CDR2 FQGNSA. V trimming: 1 base; J trimming: 4 bases; junction bases outside the gene matches: 2. CDR3 DNA: TGTGCCAGCAGCTTAGTGGGACAGGGGTCAGATACGCAGTATTTT. It specifies CASSLVGQGSDTQYF.

This clone was observed a few times. The rearrangement joins TRBV30 to TRBJ1-3; D gene unclear. The CDR3 is 13 residues long. V was clipped by 3 bases and J by 0 bases, with 6 bases between them. In germline, CDR1 is GTSNPN, CDR2 SVGIG (reference sequence). This chain's CDR3 is CAWRALSGNTIYF. The CDR3 region has the DNA TGTGCCTGGAGAGCGCTCTCTGGAAACACCATATATTTT.

The chain employs TRBV29-1 and TRBJ2-7; 9 bases align to TRBD1. Losses at the gene ends were 4 bases for V and 0 bases for J; bases not matched to a gene: 10. There are 16 residues in the CDR3. Germline V gene data show CDR1 as SQVTM and CDR2 as ANQGSEA. CDR3 sequence reads: CSVVPGQGRGSYEQYF. Here the CDR3 DNA reads TGCAGCGTTGTTCCGGGACAGGGAAGGGGCTCCTACGAGCAGTACTTC.

The chain recombines TRBV29-1 with TRBJ2-3; no firm D call. Trimming pared 0 bases from V and 0 bases from J, leaving 7 bases between. CDR1 and CDR2 (germline): SQVTM, ANQGSEA. The CDR3 runs 14 residues. CDR3 DNA sequence: TGCAGCGTTGAAGAGTGGAGTAGCACAGATACGCAGTATTTT. Protein product: CSVEEWSSTDTQYF.

CDR3 residues: CASSLTEGQPQHF. In nucleotides, the CDR3 is TGTGCCAGCAGCTTAACGGAGGGTCAGCCCCAGCATTTT. The V and J genes are TRBV7-3 and TRBJ1-5, with no clear D. CDR1 and CDR2 (germline): SGHTA, FQGTGA. Trimming removed 0 bases from V and 6 bases from J, with 6 bases in between. CDR3 length: 13 residues.

The rearrangement joins TRBV10-3 to TRBJ2-1; TRBD1 might be the D (5 bases). Trimming removed 0 bases at V and 8 bases at J, with 11 bases between. CDR1 is ENHRY and CDR2 is SYGVKD in the germline V gene. This CDR3 is built from 14 residues. The CDR3 spells CAISESIGVDEQFF. CDR3 DNA: TGTGCCATCAGTGAGTCGATAGGGGTCGATGAGCAGTTCTTC.

This sequence joins TRBV6-4 and TRBJ1-1; TRBD1 might be the D (5 bases). Trimming pared 6 bases from V and 1 base from J, leaving 18 bases between. The CDR3 sequence is 16 residues long. Germline assignment: CDR1 MRHNA and CDR2 SNTAGT. The CDR3 protein is CASSSGQGGWNTEAFF. The CDR3 DNA sequence: TGTGCCAGCAGCTCCGGGCAGGGAGGTTGGAACACTGAAGCTTTCTTT.

V gene TRBV10-3 combines with J gene TRBJ2-1; D remains ambiguous. Germline CDR1 reads ENHRY; CDR2 reads SYGVKD. Deletions cut 4 bases from V and 3 bases from J, with 16 bases between. This CDR3 contains 16 residues. The CDR3 is CAISAKEFVLYNEQFF. CDR3 coding DNA: TGTGCCATCAGTGCGAAGGAGTTTGTACTCTACAATGAGCAGTTCTTC.

The CDR3 reads CASSPGFVGDTQYF. The CDR3 DNA reads TGTGCCAGCAGCCCGGGGTTTGTGGGAGATACGCAGTATTTT. The chain employs TRBV11-2 and TRBJ2-3, with D possibly being TRBD2 (5 bases). The CDR3 has 14 amino acids. The V end was cut by 5 bases, the J end by 5 bases, with 14 bases between. The germline gives CDR1 SGHAT, CDR2 FQNNGV.

The genes are TRBV30 and TRBJ1-6; D is unclear. CDR3 length: 12 residues. Deletions cut 4 bases from V and 5 bases from J, with 6 bases between. Germline V CDR1 and CDR2: GTSNPN, SVGIG (reference sequence). CDR3 nucleotide sequence: TGTGCCTGGAAGGGAGATAATTCACCCCTCCACTTT. Translated: CAWKGDNSPLHF.

The V call is TRBV9, the J call TRBJ2-1, with 7 bases identical to TRBD1. The germline V gene encodes CDR1 SGDLS and CDR2 YYNGEE. Trimming at V came to 0 bases and at J to 4 bases, leaving 4 bases not matched to a gene. The CDR3 sequence is 15 residues long. The CDR3 loop is CASSVEGQHYNEQFF. CDR3 coding DNA: TGTGCCAGCAGCGTAGAGGGACAGCATTACAATGAGCAGTTCTTC.

The chain combines TRBV7-3 with TRBJ2-5, with D perhaps TRBD2 (6 bases). This CDR3 has 13 residues. V dropped 6 bases and J dropped 5 bases, with 13 bases sitting between them. The germline gives CDR1 SGHTA, CDR2 FQGTGA. For the CDR3, the DNA is TGTGCCAGCAGGCTAACTAGCACGGAGACCCAGTACTTC. Translating it yields CASRLTSTETQYF.

V and J are TRBV9 and TRBJ2-1, with D maybe TRBD2 (7 bases). CDR1 is SGDLS, CDR2 YYNGEE, per germline. The CDR3 extends over 16 amino acids. V shed 0 bases and J shed 6 bases, with 16 bases lying between them. The CDR3 coding sequence is TGTGCCAGCAGCGTAGATCGTCGGGGGGCCTTCAATGAGCAGTTCTTC. This encodes CASSVDRRGAFNEQFF.

This chain uses TRBV2 with TRBJ2-1, with a weak D call TRBD2 (6 bases). CDR1 and CDR2 (germline): SNHLY, FYNNEI. V was cut by 10 bases and J by 1 base, with 11 bases left in between. The CDR3 runs 13 residues. The CDR3 sequence is CATSRDSYNEQFF. The CDR3 DNA is TGTGCCACTTCGCGGGATTCCTACAATGAGCAGTTCTTC.

This clone turned up a few times. CDR3 sequence: CASSTDRGSPLHF. DNA for the CDR3: TGCGCCAGCAGCACTGACAGGGGTTCACCCCTCCACTTT. The chain combines TRBV5-1 with TRBJ1-6, with 8 nucleotides matching TRBD1. Germline trimming cut 4 bases from V and 9 bases from J; bases unmatched to any gene: 3. The CDR3 extends over 13 amino acids. Germline V gene data show CDR1 as SGHRS and CDR2 as YFSETQ.

The chain combines TRBV7-3 with TRBJ1-5, with unresolved D. Trimming took 5 bases from V and 4 from J, leaving 24 bases between them. The germline gives CDR1 SGHTA, CDR2 FQGTGA. This CDR3 is 18 amino acids long. The CDR3 nucleotides read TGTGCCAGCAGCCCCTTAGGAGGGCCGGTTATCGGGAATCAGCCCCAGCATTTT. It translates to CASSPLGGPVIGNQPQHF.